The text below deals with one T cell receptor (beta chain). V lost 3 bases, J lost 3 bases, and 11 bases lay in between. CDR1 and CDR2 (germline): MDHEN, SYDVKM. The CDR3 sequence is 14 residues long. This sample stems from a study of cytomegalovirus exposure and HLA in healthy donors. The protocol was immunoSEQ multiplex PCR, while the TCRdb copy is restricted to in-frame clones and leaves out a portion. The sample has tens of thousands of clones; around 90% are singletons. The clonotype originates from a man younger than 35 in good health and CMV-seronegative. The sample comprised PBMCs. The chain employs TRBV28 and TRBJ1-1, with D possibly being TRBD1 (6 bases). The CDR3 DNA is TGTGCCAGCAGTTTGGGAGGGGGGCACACTGAAGCTTTCTTT. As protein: CASSLGGGHTEAFF. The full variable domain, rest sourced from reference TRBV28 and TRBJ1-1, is DVKVTQSSRYLVKRTGEKVFLECVQDMDHENMFWYRQDPGLGLRLIYFSYDVKMKEKGDIPEGYSVSREKKERFSLILESASTNQTSMYLCASSLGGGHTEAFFGQGTRLTVV.